This T cell receptor beta chain was profiled in a study of cytomegalovirus exposure and HLA in healthy donors. Whole-study findings and limits: Productive rates of about 87% or about 30% were seen for most TCR beta V segments in an earlier analysis.

A remark on this clone: Its antigen is not known.

The PCR ran on 60 Vbeta and 13 Jbeta primers. Original data processing: It was a later analysis that counted 83 million or so unique TCR beta chains, of which about 10 million were shared. The repertoire was sequenced with immunoSEQ multiplex PCR; TCRdb's copy has only in-frame clones and lacks some. V and J calls and clone size come straight from that table; D and trimming were deduced from the DNA. The sample contains around 250,000 clones, 70% to 90% of which appear only once. Germline assignment: CDR1 SEHNR and CDR2 FQNEAQ (reference sequence). There are 12 residues in the CDR3. V lost 4 bases, J lost 8 bases, and 8 bases lay in between.

Sequencing was carried out using PBMCs. This receptor was taken from a woman aged 60-75 years in good health and CMV-seropositive. The gene calls are TRBV7-9 and TRBJ2-2; weak D call: TRBD1 (6 bases). The CDR3: CASSSQGGELFF. The CDR3 DNA sequence: TGTGCCAGCAGCTCCCAGGGGGGGGAGCTGTTTTTT.